Below are 14 T cell receptor beta chains sequenced from a single sample in a study of cytotoxic CD8 clonotypes in ibrutinib-treated CLL. The assay was immunoSEQ multiplex PCR, and TCRdb's table has in-frame clones only and misses some. Among about 180,000 clones listed, roughly four fifths were seen once. Sequenced material: PBMCs, taken after 24 months of ibrutinib treatment. The origin of the receptors is a human donor with chronic lymphocytic leukemia.

This clone was seen only once. The chain couples TRBV9 to TRBJ1-2; D is unresolved. From germline, CDR1 is SGDLS and CDR2 YYNGEE. V was shortened by 1 base and J by 0 bases, with 4 bases between the two germline ends. The CDR3 spans 13 residues. CDR3 sequence: CASSVKANYGYTF. CDR3 coding DNA: TGTGCCAGCAGCGTAAAGGCTAACTATGGCTACACCTTC.

The chain recombines TRBV30 with TRBJ1-2; TRBD1 matches at 8 bases. V lost 0 bases to trimming and J lost 8 bases; unmatched junction nucleotides: 8. This CDR3 contains 14 residues. The germline gives CDR1 GTSNPN, CDR2 SVGIG (reference sequence). For the CDR3, the DNA is TGTGCCTGGAGTGTAGGGCAGGGGGCTTTGGGCTACACCTTC. Translating gives CAWSVGQGALGYTF.

The chain combines TRBV6-5 with TRBJ2-3; 14 positions agree with TRBD2. Germline V gene sequence: CDR1 MNHEY, CDR2 SVGAGI. V gave up 6 bases and J gave up 6 bases; unmatched junction bases: 5. The CDR3 covers 15 residues. The CDR3 sequence: CASRRGTSGSDTQYF. As DNA, the CDR3 is TGTGCCAGCAGGCGGGGGACTAGCGGGAGCGATACGCAGTATTTT.

The chain uses TRBV28 and TRBJ1-5, with a tentative D call TRBD1 (5 bases). CDR3 length: 16 amino acids. Trimming shortened V by 3 bases and J by 0 bases, and 12 bases separated the two germline ends. The germline V gene has CDR1 MDHEN and CDR2 SYDVKM. CDR3 nucleotide sequence: TGTGCCAGCAGTTTTTTTGACAGACTTAGCAATCAGCCCCAGCATTTT. Translating it yields CASSFFDRLSNQPQHF. The whole variable domain, remainder taken from reference TRBV28 and TRBJ1-5, is DVKVTQSSRYLVKRTGEKVFLECVQDMDHENMFWYRQDPGLGLRLIYFSYDVKMKEKGDIPEGYSVSREKKERFSLILESASTNQTSMYLCASSFFDRLSNQPQHFGDGTRLSIL.

The chain joins TRBV6-5 to TRBJ2-3; 8 bases align to TRBD2. Germline V CDR1 and CDR2: MNHEY, SVGAGI. The ends lost 8 bases at V and 1 base at J; junction bases unmatched: 5. The CDR3 extends over 14 amino acids. CDR3 DNA sequence: TGTGCCAGCGGAGGAGCGGGAGGCACAGATACGCAGTATTTT. It encodes CASGGAGGTDTQYF.

The chain uses TRBV4-1 and TRBJ1-2; 8 bases agree with TRBD1. The CDR3 contains 16 residues. Germline trimming cut 6 bases from V and 7 bases from J; bases unmatched to any gene: 16. Germline CDR1 and CDR2: MGHRA and YSYEKL. CDR3: CASSFAGGAKSTGYTF. The CDR3, as DNA: TGCGCCAGCAGTTTCGCAGGGGGCGCGAAGTCGACTGGCTACACCTTC.

This clone was counted a single time. The chain links TRBV7-2 to TRBJ2-5; 8 bases map to TRBD2. With V trimmed by 8 bases and J by 2 bases, 7 bases remained unmatched. The CDR3 runs 14 residues. Germline values: CDR1 SGHTA, CDR2 FQGNSA. CDR3 nucleotides: TGTGCCAGCCGCAGCGGGAGCATACAAGAGACCCAGTACTTC. Encoded protein: CASRSGSIQETQYF.

The V and J genes are TRBV23-1 and TRBJ2-5; tentative D call: TRBD2 (6 bases). TRBV23-1 is labeled an ORF, and its function is uncertain. Trimming stripped 10 bases from V and 3 bases from J, with 21 bases between. The CDR3 consists of 15 residues. This CDR3 reads CATVSGDPGKETQYF. The CDR3 region has the DNA TGCGCCACCGTATCGGGGGACCCGGGGAAAGAGACCCAGTACTTC.

The chain is built from TRBV20-1 and TRBJ2-7; no clear D gene. The germline CDR1 and CDR2 sequences are DFQATT and SNEGSKA (reference sequence). V was cut by 3 bases and J by 7 bases, with 10 bases left in between. CDR3 length equals 11 residues. This CDR3 is CSASSRREQYF. In nucleotides, the CDR3 is TGCAGTGCTAGTAGCCGACGGGAGCAGTACTTC.

Note on this clone: This specimen includes other DNA sequences encoding the same CDR3. This chain connects TRBV4-2 to TRBJ1-1, with D unresolved. Trimming took 0 bases from V and 0 from J, leaving 11 bases between them. Germline V gene data show CDR1 as LGHNA and CDR2 as YNFKEQ. There are 16 residues in the CDR3. The CDR3, as DNA: TGTGCCAGCAGCCAAGACCCTGGACCAATGAACACTGAAGCTTTCTTT. Residues: CASSQDPGPMNTEAFF.

In this sample, this clone turned up a few times. The chain carries TRBV5-1 and TRBJ2-1, with 9 bases fitting TRBD2. J was trimmed by 0 bases and V by 0 bases; bases with no gene match: 10. The germline CDR1 and CDR2 sequences are SGHRS and YFSETQ. This CDR3 has 19 residues. The chain's CDR3 is CASSLAAGGPGSSYNEQFF. Written as DNA, the CDR3 is TGCGCCAGCAGCTTGGCCGCGGGGGGGCCCGGAAGCTCCTACAATGAGCAGTTCTTC.

This sequence joins TRBV28 and TRBJ2-7, with 12 bases aligning to TRBD2. V was pared by 7 bases and J by 4 bases, with 8 bases of the junction left unmatched. Germline V gene sequence: CDR1 MDHEN, CDR2 SYDVKM. This CDR3 region has 15 residues. The CDR3 spells CASMSLAGGRYEQYF. The CDR3, as DNA: TGTGCCAGCATGTCCCTAGCGGGAGGGCGGTACGAGCAGTACTTC.

CDR3 sequence (DNA): TGTGCCAGTAGTATAACAGGTAGGGCGTTGGCTGAAGCTTTCTTT. Translated, it gives CASSITGRALAEAFF. The V and J genes are TRBV19 and TRBJ1-1; TRBD1 might be the D (5 bases). V was clipped by 2 bases and J by 6 bases, with 16 bases between them. The CDR3 covers 15 residues. Germline V gene lookup returns CDR1 LNHDA and CDR2 SQIVND (reference sequence).

The rearrangement links TRBV13 to TRBJ1-5; D is ambiguous. Trimming took off 1 base at V and 0 bases at J, with 4 bases between the two ends. CDR3 length: 14 amino acids. Germline assignment: CDR1 PRHDT and CDR2 FYEKMQ (reference sequence). CDR3 loop: CASSLASSNQPQHF. The CDR3 DNA is TGTGCCAGCAGCTTAGCATCTAGCAATCAGCCCCAGCATTTT.